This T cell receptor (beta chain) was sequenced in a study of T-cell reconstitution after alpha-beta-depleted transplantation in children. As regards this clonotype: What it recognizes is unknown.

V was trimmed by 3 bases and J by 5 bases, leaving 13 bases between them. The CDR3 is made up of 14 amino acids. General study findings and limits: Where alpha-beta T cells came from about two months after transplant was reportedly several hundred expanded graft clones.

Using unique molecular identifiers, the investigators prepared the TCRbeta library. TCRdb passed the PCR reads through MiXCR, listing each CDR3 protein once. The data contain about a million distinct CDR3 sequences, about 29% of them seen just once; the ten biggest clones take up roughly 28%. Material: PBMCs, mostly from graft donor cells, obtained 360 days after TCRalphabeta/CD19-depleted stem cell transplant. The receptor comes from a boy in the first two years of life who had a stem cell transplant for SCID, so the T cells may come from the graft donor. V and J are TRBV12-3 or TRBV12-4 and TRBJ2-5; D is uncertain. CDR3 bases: TGTGCCAGCAGTTTCGGGCCGTCGGACGAGACCCAGTACTTC. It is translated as CASSFGPSDETQYF.